Below are 5 T cell receptor beta chains sequenced from a single sample in a study of T cell repertoires in cytomegalovirus infection. Antigens of these TCRs are unknown. One entry per CDR3 protein, called by TCRdb with MiXCR from the reads. The sample records fewer than 850,000 distinct CDR3 sequences, almost 30% being singletons. The sample here was cultured CD8+ T cells from PBMCs, taken from culture after CMV antigen stimulation. The receptors were sampled from a human donor in good health (CMV status not recorded). Some clones in this sample may be carry-over from other donors' samples.

The chain links TRBV29-1 to TRBJ1-1; D unresolved. The germline V gene has CDR1 SQVTM and CDR2 ANQGSEA. Trimming left V 7 bases short and J 4 bases short, with 10 bases between. The CDR3 is 11 residues long. The chain's CDR3 is CSAPGTTEAFF. CDR3 coding DNA: TGCAGCGCCCCAGGCACCACTGAAGCTTTCTTT.

This clonotype was detected many times. The chain links TRBV2 to TRBJ1-1, with a possible D match to TRBD1 (5 bases). The CDR3 covers 12 residues. V was trimmed by 3 bases and J by 4 bases, leaving 6 bases between them. From germline, CDR1 is SNHLY and CDR2 FYNNEI. The chain's CDR3 is CASSEGGTEAFF. Here the CDR3 DNA reads TGTGCCAGCAGTGAGGGGGGCACTGAAGCTTTCTTT.

This clonotype has more than one count but fewer than ten. The CDR3: CASSQESSTEAFF. The CDR3 DNA follows: TGCGCCAGCAGCCAAGAATCATCAACTGAAGCTTTCTTT. The genes are TRBV4-1 and TRBJ1-1; no clear D. Germline values: CDR1 MGHRA, CDR2 YSYEKL. V lost 0 bases to trimming and J lost 5 bases, with 7 bases between them. CDR3 length: 13 residues.

This chain joins TRBV2 and TRBJ2-3; 7 bases are shared with TRBD2. The length of the CDR3 is 18 residues. The V gene's germline CDR1 is SNHLY and CDR2 FYNNEI. V lost 1 base, J lost 4 bases, and 14 bases stayed unmatched. CDR3 residues: CASSEELVTSNGADTQYF. The CDR3 nucleotides read TGTGCCAGCAGTGAAGAATTAGTGACTAGCAACGGGGCAGATACGCAGTATTTT.

The chain couples TRBV10-3 to TRBJ1-4; D unclear. V was pared by 3 bases and J by 0 bases, with 8 bases between. The CDR3 totals 15 residues. Germline-derived CDR1 and CDR2 are ENHRY and SYGVKD. CDR3 bases: TGTGCCATCAGTGAAAGGGTGTCAACTAATGAAAAACTGTTTTTT. It yields the protein CAISERVSTNEKLFF.